The next 23 T cell receptor beta chains were all read from a single sample in a study of blood T cell repertoires in COVID-19 (dated by TCRdb to about 2020). Library construction relied on the immunoSEQ multiplex PCR assay. Not all clones reach the TCRdb copy of this immuneACCESS table, which keeps in-frame sequences only. Checked studies attribute under half of the gap to unresolved V genes and leave the rest unexplained. Across this sample there are about 170,000 clones, with about 85% seen only once. 6.5% to 9% of the sample is taken by the ten largest. Sequencing input: peripheral blood. These receptors were taken from an elderly woman with COVID-19, enrolled during active disease.

V usage is TRBV2 and J usage is TRBJ2-7; tentatively, D is TRBD1 (6 bases). The germline V gene encodes CDR1 SNHLY and CDR2 FYNNEI. The V and J ends lost 4 bases and 3 bases respectively, with 13 bases between them. The CDR3 extends over 14 amino acids. The CDR3, as DNA: TGTGCCAGCAGTGGTATGGTAGGGGGCTACGAGCAGTACTTC. Translating gives CASSGMVGGYEQYF.

The chain uses TRBV5-6 and TRBJ2-3, with TRBD2 matching 8 bases. Germline CDR1 SGHDT, CDR2 YYEEEE. With V trimmed by 6 bases and J by 7 bases, 19 bases remained unmatched. This CDR3 comprises 17 residues. In nucleotides, the CDR3 is TGTGCCAGCACCCTCCGGGGGGGGGCCGTTAGAACAAATACGCAGTATTTT. Translated, it gives CASTLRGGAVRTNTQYF.

The chain joins TRBV19 to TRBJ2-1; 7 bases fit TRBD2. The CDR3 is made up of 15 amino acids. Unmatched junction bases numbered 10, after V lost 4 bases and J lost 7 bases. The V gene's germline CDR1 is LNHDA and CDR2 SQIVND (reference sequence). The CDR3 is CASSTGVASGNEQFF. The CDR3 bases are TGTGCCAGTAGTACGGGGGTTGCTAGCGGAAATGAGCAGTTCTTC. Variable domain in full (rest from reference TRBV19 and TRBJ2-1): DGGITQSPKYLFRKEGQNVTLSCEQNLNHDAMYWYRQDPGQGLRLIYYSQIVNDFQKGDIAEGYSVSREKKESFPLTVTSAQKNPTAFYLCASSTGVASGNEQFFGPGTRLTVL.

This chain links TRBV3-1 (or the pseudogene TRBV3-2) with TRBJ1-2; D is possibly TRBD1 (5 bases). There are 14 residues in the CDR3. Germline CDR1 reads LGHDT; CDR2 reads YNNKEL (reference sequence). V was trimmed by 3 bases and J by 8 bases, leaving 16 bases between them. Here the CDR3 DNA reads TGTGCCAGCAGCCAGGAGGGGCGCCCACGGGGCTACACCTTC. Translation: CASSQEGRPRGYTF.

V is TRBV5-1 and J is TRBJ1-5, with a tentative D call TRBD1 (5 bases). With 2 bases removed from V and 2 bases from J, the gap between germline ends came to 11 bases. CDR3 length equals 15 residues. The V gene's germline CDR1 is SGHRS and CDR2 YFSETQ. As DNA, the CDR3 is TGCGCCAGCAGCTTAGGGGCCGTCGGCAATCAGCCCCAGCATTTT. Translation: CASSLGAVGNQPQHF.

The J gene is TRBJ1-3, the V gene TRBV12-3 or TRBV12-4, with D uncertain. This CDR3 has 12 residues. Trimming shortened V by 6 bases and J by 4 bases, and 7 bases separated the two germline ends. Written as DNA, the CDR3 is TGTGCCAGCAGCTTGGGCGGAAACACCATATATTTT. Amino acid sequence: CASSLGGNTIYF.

The chain joins TRBV12-2 to TRBJ1-6; the listed D gene, TRBD1, was not tested against the DNA. TRBV12-2 is given as a pseudogene. CDR3 length equals 14 residues. The chain's CDR3 is CARLQGDDNSPLHF. CDR3 nucleotide sequence: TGTGCAAGACTGCAGGGGGACGATAATTCACCCCTCCACTTT.

This clone appeared a few times. V gene TRBV11-2 combines with J gene TRBJ2-3; 7 nucleotides align to TRBD2. The CDR3 totals 12 residues. J gave up 7 bases and V 5 bases, and 3 bases lay outside the gene matches. Germline V CDR1 and CDR2: SGHAT, FQNNGV. The CDR3 nucleotides read TGTGCCAGCAGCCTCGGGACTAATACGCAGTATTTT. It translates to CASSLGTNTQYF.

The J gene is TRBJ2-7, the V gene TRBV19; 13 bases line up with TRBD2. Germline trimming cut 10 bases from V and 5 bases from J; bases unmatched to any gene: 5. Germline V gene lookup returns CDR1 LNHDA and CDR2 SQIVND (reference sequence). The CDR3 extends over 13 amino acids. The DNA for the CDR3 is TGTGCCACTGCCGGGACTAGCGGGGACGAGCAGTACTTC. This translates into CATAGTSGDEQYF.

This rearrangement joins TRBV5-1 to TRBJ2-7, with a possible D match to TRBD2 (6 bases). The CDR3 contains 13 residues. CDR1 is SGHRS and CDR2 is YFSETQ in the germline V gene. Trimming took off 6 bases at V and 5 bases at J, with 15 bases between the two ends. The CDR3 loop reads CASKPGRGDEQYF. CDR3 nucleotide sequence: TGCGCCAGCAAGCCAGGGCGCGGGGACGAGCAGTACTTC.

Comment on this clone: The sample carries other DNA sequences with the same CDR3. The rearrangement uses TRBV6-4 and TRBJ1-5, with D uncertain. V dropped 3 bases and J dropped 3 bases, with 6 bases sitting between them. The CDR3 length is 13 residues. Germline CDR1 MRHNA, CDR2 SNTAGT. Here the CDR3 reads CASSEAPNQPQHF. The DNA for the CDR3 is TGTGCCAGCAGTGAGGCACCCAATCAGCCCCAGCATTTT.

This sequence joins TRBV5-4 and TRBJ2-5; a weak D match, TRBD2 (5 bases). The V end lost 0 bases, the J end lost 1 base, and 13 bases lay between the germline ends. There are 16 residues in the CDR3. CDR1 SGHNT and CDR2 YYREEE come from the germline V gene (reference sequence). CDR3 sequence: CASSLGGSSSQETQYF. The CDR3 DNA follows: TGTGCCAGCAGCTTGGGCGGGTCCAGTTCCCAAGAGACCCAGTACTTC.

The chain recombines TRBV3-1 (or the pseudogene TRBV3-2) with TRBJ2-1, with 11 positions matching TRBD2. The CDR3 extends over 13 amino acids. The V and J ends lost 4 bases and 9 bases, in that order; junction bases with no gene match: 2. Germline assignment: CDR1 LGHDT and CDR2 YNNKEL (reference sequence). The CDR3: CASSPLAGGEQFF. The CDR3 DNA reads TGTGCCAGCAGCCCCCTAGCGGGAGGTGAGCAGTTCTTC.

The rearrangement links TRBV27 to TRBJ2-3; a weak D match, TRBD1 (6 bases). Deletions cut 5 bases from V and 5 bases from J, with 14 bases between. CDR3 length: 14 residues. Looked up from germline, CDR1 is MNHEY and CDR2 is SMNVEV (reference sequence). The CDR3 sequence: CASSMLGAIDTQYF. The CDR3 DNA reads as TGTGCCAGCAGTATGTTGGGGGCGATAGATACGCAGTATTTT.

This chain connects TRBV5-1 to TRBJ1-2; TRBD1 matches at 10 bases. V shed 4 bases, J shed 6 bases, and the junction held 6 bases outside the gene matches. Germline V gene data show CDR1 as SGHRS and CDR2 as YFSETQ. The CDR3 spans 14 residues. The CDR3 sequence: CASSPGQGLNGYTF. CDR3 DNA sequence: TGCGCCAGCAGCCCGGGACAGGGGTTAAATGGCTACACCTTC.

This chain uses TRBV27 with TRBJ2-2; no clear D gene. Germline-derived CDR1 and CDR2 are MNHEY and SMNVEV (reference sequence). V shed 3 bases and J shed 6 bases, with 8 bases lying between them. This CDR3 has 13 amino acids. Written as DNA, the CDR3 is TGTGCCAGCAGTTTGCTACCGGCCGGGGAGCTGTTTTTT. Its protein is CASSLLPAGELFF.

The V gene is TRBV4-2, the J gene TRBJ2-5, with D unresolved. CDR1 is LGHNA and CDR2 is YNFKEQ in the germline V gene. Trimming took 0 bases from V and 2 from J, leaving 10 bases between them. There are 15 residues in the CDR3. CDR3 in amino acids: CASSQDHGFQETQYF. In DNA form, the CDR3 reads TGTGCCAGCAGCCAAGACCACGGTTTTCAAGAGACCCAGTACTTC.

The V gene is TRBV29-1, the J gene TRBJ1-2, with a tentative D call TRBD1 (6 bases). V lost 4 bases and J 8 bases, leaving 26 bases between the germline ends. Germline CDR1 SQVTM, CDR2 ANQGSEA. The CDR3 loop spans 16 amino acids. The CDR3 is CSVVLVRDTQTRGYTF. DNA for the CDR3: TGCAGCGTTGTTTTAGTTCGGGACACTCAAACGCGGGGCTACACCTTC.

This chain's CDR3 is CASSLGETGELFF. CDR3 nucleotides: TGCGCCAGCAGCTTGGGGGAGACCGGGGAGCTGTTTTTT. This rearrangement joins TRBV5-1 to TRBJ2-2, with D possibly being TRBD2 (5 bases). The germline V and J ends were trimmed by 0 bases and 5 bases, with 5 bases remaining between them. Germline V gives CDR1 SGHRS, CDR2 YFSETQ. The CDR3 contains 13 residues.

V gene TRBV6-2 or TRBV6-3 combines with J gene TRBJ2-2; TRBD2 matches 10 bases. The germline V gene has CDR1 MNHEY and CDR2 SVGEGT. The J segment lost 5 bases and the V segment lost 6 bases, leaving 6 bases of the junction unmatched. The CDR3 is made up of 15 amino acids. Here the CDR3 reads CASSAQREGTGELFF. The CDR3 nucleotides read TGTGCCAGCAGCGCCCAGCGGGAGGGGACCGGGGAGCTGTTTTTT.

V and J are TRBV27 and TRBJ2-1; the match to TRBD2 covers 10 bases. Trimming cost V 6 bases and J 0 bases; bases outside gene matches: 11. Germline lookup yields CDR1 MNHEY and CDR2 SMNVEV (reference sequence). The CDR3 is 18 residues long. The CDR3 protein is CASSEAGGISSSYNEQFF. Written as DNA, the CDR3 is TGTGCCAGCAGCGAAGCGGGGGGGATCTCTAGCTCCTACAATGAGCAGTTCTTC.

This clone was observed at least ten times. Other DNA sequences in this sample translate to the same CDR3. This chain joins TRBV11-2 and TRBJ2-3; D is unclear. The CDR3 has 14 residues. The V gene lost 3 bases and the J gene lost 0 bases, with 7 bases spanning the gap. The germline gives CDR1 SGHAT, CDR2 FQNNGV. CDR3 in DNA: TGTGCCAGCAGCTTGTCTCTTAGCACAGATACGCAGTATTTT. It encodes CASSLSLSTDTQYF.

This rearrangement joins TRBV19 to TRBJ2-7; TRBD1 matches at 8 bases. The length of the CDR3 is 13 residues. Germline loops: CDR1 LNHDA, CDR2 SQIVND (reference sequence). V lost 6 bases and J lost 5; bases outside the gene matches: 6. The CDR3 protein is CASRGDRGHEQYF. The CDR3 DNA is TGTGCCAGTAGGGGAGACAGGGGCCACGAGCAGTACTTC.